Listed below are T cell receptor beta chains from one sample, sequenced in a study of T cells in Graves' hyperthyroidism and ophthalmopathy. TCRdb reprocessed the multiplex PCR reads via MiXCR and lists one record per CDR3 protein. The sample contains about 400,000 distinct CDR3 sequences, under 15% of which appear only once. The source material was blood. Receptor source: a woman in her twenties or thirties with Graves' hyperthyroidism. CDR3s include the opening cysteine and the closing phenylalanine or tryptophan. Fields, in order: CDR3 protein, CDR3 DNA, clone size, V gene, D gene, J gene. A D gene is named only where the DNA matches it firmly. The size field is filled for only some rows; it gives once, few, many or a size class.

CASSLEGLTSGRAKDEQFF | TGCGCCAGCAGCTTGGAAGGCCTAACTAGCGGGAGGGCCAAGGATGAGCAGTTCTTC | many | TRBV5-1 | TRBD2 | TRBJ2-1
CASSFSRGSPTYEQYF | TGTGCCAGCAGTTTTTCCAGGGGCTCTCCCACCTACGAGCAGTACTTC | many | TRBV28 | . | TRBJ2-7
CSAAISGGLNYGYTF | TGCAGCGCTGCTATATCGGGAGGCCTTAACTATGGCTACACCTTC | . | TRBV29-1 | . | TRBJ1-2
CASSPGRAQETQYF | TGTGCCAGCAGTCCAGGTAGGGCCCAAGAGACCCAGTACTTC | . | TRBV6-1 | . | TRBJ2-5
CASSRDRRQETQYF | TGTGCCAGCAGTCGGGACAGACGACAAGAGACCCAGTACTTC | few | TRBV28 | TRBD1 | TRBJ2-5
CASSFRGGRTDTQYF | TGTGCCAGCAGTTTTCGGGGCGGGAGGACAGATACGCAGTATTTT | many | TRBV12-3/TRBV12-4 | TRBD2 | TRBJ2-3
CASSLPDRAEAFF | TGTGCCAGCAGCTTACCTGACAGGGCTGAAGCTTTCTTT | . | TRBV11-2 | TRBD1 | TRBJ1-1
CASRHRGPQPDTQYF | TGTGCCAGCAGGCACAGGGGCCCTCAACCAGATACGCAGTATTTT | few | TRBV28 | TRBD1 | TRBJ2-3
CASSLPEQYF | TGTGCCAGCAGTTTGCCCGAGCAGTACTTC | . | TRBV27 | . | TRBJ2-7
CASTHAGTSETQYF | TGCGCCAGCACTCACGCGGGGACCAGCGAGACCCAGTACTTC | . | TRBV5-1 | . | TRBJ2-5
CASTRTSGRAETYF | TGTGCCAGCACCCGGACTAGCGGGAGGGCTGAGACGTACTTC | many | TRBV2 | TRBD2 | TRBJ2-5
CASSDLGGSTAFNEKLFF | TGTGCCAGCAGTGATCTAGGGGGCTCGACAGCCTTCAATGAAAAACTGTTTTTT | . | TRBV25-1 | TRBD1 | TRBJ1-4
CASSLKAGLNYGYTF | TGTGCCAGCAGCTTGAAAGCAGGCCTTAACTATGGCTACACCTTC | few | TRBV7-9 | . | TRBJ1-2
CASSPGGRKLDTQYF | TGTGCCAGCAGCCCCGGCGGACGGAAGTTGGATACGCAGTATTTT | many | TRBV28 | . | TRBJ2-3
CAWISGQGANYGYTF | TGTGCCTGGATTTCGGGACAGGGGGCGAACTATGGCTACACCTTC | few | TRBV30 | TRBD1 | TRBJ1-2
CASSEQGARTEAFF | TGTGCCAGCAGTGAGCAGGGGGCTCGGACTGAAGCTTTCTTT | few | TRBV2 | TRBD1 | TRBJ1-1
CASTPNGPDSSYNEQFF | TGTGCCAGCACCCCTAACGGGCCAGATAGCTCCTACAATGAGCAGTTCTTC | . | TRBV9 | . | TRBJ2-1